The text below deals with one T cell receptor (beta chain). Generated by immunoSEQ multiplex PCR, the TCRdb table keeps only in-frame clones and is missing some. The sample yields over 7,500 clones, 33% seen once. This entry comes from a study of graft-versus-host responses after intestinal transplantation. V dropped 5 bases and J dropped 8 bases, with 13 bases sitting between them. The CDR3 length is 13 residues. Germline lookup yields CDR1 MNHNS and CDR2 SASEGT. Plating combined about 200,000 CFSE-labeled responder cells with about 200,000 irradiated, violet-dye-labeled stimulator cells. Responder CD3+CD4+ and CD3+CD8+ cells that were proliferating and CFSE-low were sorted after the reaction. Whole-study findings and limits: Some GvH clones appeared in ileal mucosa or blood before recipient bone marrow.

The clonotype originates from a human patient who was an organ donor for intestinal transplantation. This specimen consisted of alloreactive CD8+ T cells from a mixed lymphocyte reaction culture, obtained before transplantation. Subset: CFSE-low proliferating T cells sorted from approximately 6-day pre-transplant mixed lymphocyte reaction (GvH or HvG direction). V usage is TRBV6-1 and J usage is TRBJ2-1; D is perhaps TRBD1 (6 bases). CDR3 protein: CASSWGLGYEQFF. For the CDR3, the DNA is TGTGCCAGCAGTTGGGGGCTGGGGTATGAGCAGTTCTTC.